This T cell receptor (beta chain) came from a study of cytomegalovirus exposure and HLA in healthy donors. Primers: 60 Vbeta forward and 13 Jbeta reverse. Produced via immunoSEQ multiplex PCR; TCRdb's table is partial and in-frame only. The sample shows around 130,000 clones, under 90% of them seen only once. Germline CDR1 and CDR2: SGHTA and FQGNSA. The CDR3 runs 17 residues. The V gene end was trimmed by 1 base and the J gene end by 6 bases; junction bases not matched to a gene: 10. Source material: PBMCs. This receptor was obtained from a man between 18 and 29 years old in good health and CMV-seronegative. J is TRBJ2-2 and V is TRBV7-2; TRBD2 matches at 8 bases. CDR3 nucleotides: TGTGCCAGCAGCTTAGAGGGTAGCGGGGTGTTGTCCGGGGAGCTGTTTTTT. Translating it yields CASSLEGSGVLSGELFF.